Included here is one T cell receptor beta chain sequence, with context. The data stem from a study of CD8 T cells in Susac syndrome. TCR beta sequencing was performed on blood CD8+ and CD4+ T cells. Negative isolation was used for CD8+ and CD4+ T cells, and FACS enrichment was applied to TEMRA cells. About 0.5 to 1 ug RNA was reverse transcribed with random hexamers. MiXCR was run by TCRdb on the immunoSEQ multiplex PCR reads, yielding one entry per CDR3 protein. The table shows about 140,000 distinct CDR3 sequences, with around 94% occurring only once. V was pared by 7 bases and J by 0 bases, with 15 bases between. CDR1 and CDR2 (germline): LGHDT, YNNKEL (reference sequence). The CDR3 consists of 15 residues.

The rearrangement uses TRBV3-1 and TRBJ2-5; D unclear. This clonotype was sampled from a human donor in good health. What was sequenced was CD8+ T cells from PBMCs. This CDR3 reads CASTVGAFDQETQYF. CDR3 coding DNA: TGTGCCAGCACCGTCGGTGCATTCGACCAAGAGACCCAGTACTTC.